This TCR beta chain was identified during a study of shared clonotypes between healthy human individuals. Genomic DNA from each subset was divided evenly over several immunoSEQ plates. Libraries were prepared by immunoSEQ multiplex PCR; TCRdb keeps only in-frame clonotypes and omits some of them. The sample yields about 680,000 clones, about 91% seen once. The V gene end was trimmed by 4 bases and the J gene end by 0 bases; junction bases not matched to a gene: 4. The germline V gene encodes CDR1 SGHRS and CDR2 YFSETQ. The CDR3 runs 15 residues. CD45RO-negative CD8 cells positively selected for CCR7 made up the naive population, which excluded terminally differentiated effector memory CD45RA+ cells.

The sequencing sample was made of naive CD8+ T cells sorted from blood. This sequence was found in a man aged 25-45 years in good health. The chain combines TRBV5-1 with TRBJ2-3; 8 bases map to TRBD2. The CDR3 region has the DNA TGCGCCAGCAGCAGCGGACTAGCAAGCACAGATACGCAGTATTTT. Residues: CASSSGLASTDTQYF.